The 31 T cell receptor beta chains reported below all come from one sample, sequenced in a study of graft-versus-host responses after intestinal transplantation. TCRdb keeps only in-frame clones here, not all; method: immunoSEQ multiplex PCR. The table shows around 99,000 clones, with roughly 87% occurring only once. Their recognized antigens are unknown. The sample in question was unstimulated CD4+ T cells sorted from spleen or lymph node cells, obtained before transplant. Receptors were obtained from a human donor who was the organ donor for an intestinal transplant.

In this sample, this clone turned up once. The rearrangement links TRBV7-2 to TRBJ2-5; D possibly uses TRBD1 or TRBD2 (5 bases each). From germline, CDR1 is SGHTA and CDR2 FQGNSA. This CDR3 comprises 15 residues. The germline V and J ends were trimmed by 1 base and 4 bases, with 13 bases remaining between them. The chain's CDR3 is CASSLEFWDRETQYF. The CDR3 nucleotides are TGTGCCAGCAGCTTAGAATTCTGGGACCGAGAGACCCAGTACTTC.

The chain uses TRBV2 and TRBJ1-1; D not resolved. Trimming cost V 2 bases and J 1 base, with 5 bases left between them. Germline V gives CDR1 SNHLY, CDR2 FYNNEI. The CDR3 sequence is 13 residues long. The CDR3 nucleotides are TGTGCCAGCAGTGAAACAGCGAACACTGAAGCTTTCTTT. Its translation is CASSETANTEAFF.

This clone was recorded once. The chain links TRBV19 to TRBJ1-5; TRBD1 aligns across 10 bases. Trimming cost V 8 bases and J 5 bases; bases outside gene matches: 3. The length of the CDR3 is 13 residues. Germline V gene lookup returns CDR1 LNHDA and CDR2 SQIVND (reference sequence). CDR3 sequence (DNA): TGTGCCAGTCGGGACAGGGGTTATCAGCCCCAGCATTTT. Protein: CASRDRGYQPQHF.

The V call is TRBV10-3, the J call TRBJ2-2; D gene unclear. Germline CDR1 ENHRY, CDR2 SYGVKD. This CDR3 has 13 residues. V lost 7 bases and J 7 bases, leaving 13 bases between the germline ends. The chain's CDR3 is CAITARADGELFF. DNA for the CDR3: TGTGCCATCACGGCCAGAGCCGACGGGGAGCTGTTTTTT.

This clone was counted once. The V call is TRBV4-1, the J call TRBJ1-4, with 9 bases aligning to TRBD1. CDR3 length: 15 residues. The V and J ends lost 3 bases and 3 bases, in that order; junction bases with no gene match: 2. The germline V gene encodes CDR1 MGHRA and CDR2 YSYEKL. The CDR3 nucleotides are TGCGCCAGCAGCCAGGACAGGGGAGCTAATGAAAAACTGTTTTTT. Encoded protein: CASSQDRGANEKLFF.

CDR3 bases: TGTGCCAGCAGCTTAGAATGGAGCGGGAGGAGCTCCTACGAGCAGTACTTC. Translated, it gives CASSLEWSGRSSYEQYF. This chain uses TRBV7-9 with TRBJ2-7; 9 bases map to TRBD2. The V gene end was trimmed by 1 base and the J gene end by 0 bases; junction bases not matched to a gene: 7. Germline lookup yields CDR1 SEHNR and CDR2 FQNEAQ (reference sequence). The CDR3 extends over 17 amino acids.

The count of this clone is one. The chain carries TRBV5-1 and TRBJ2-7; 7 nucleotides align to TRBD2. CDR3 length: 14 residues. CDR1 and CDR2 (germline): SGHRS, YFSETQ. With V trimmed by 0 bases and J by 5 bases, 5 bases remained unmatched. The CDR3 coding sequence is TGCGCCAGCAGCTTGGGGGACTATAGAAACGAGCAGTACTTC. Amino acids: CASSLGDYRNEQYF.

The chain carries TRBV9 and TRBJ2-3; 15 positions match TRBD2. The CDR3 is made up of 16 amino acids. Unmatched junction bases numbered 4, after V lost 2 bases and J lost 6 bases. Per the germline V gene, CDR1 is SGDLS and CDR2 is YYNGEE. The CDR3 coding sequence is TGTGCCAGCAGCGTCGGAGGGACTAGCGGGAGGGATACGCAGTATTTT. Residues: CASSVGGTSGRDTQYF.

The chain recombines TRBV6-5 with TRBJ1-1; D perhaps matches TRBD1 (6 bases). The V end lost 5 bases, the J end lost 5 bases, and 9 bases lay between the germline ends. The germline gives CDR1 MNHEY, CDR2 SVGAGI. The CDR3 spans 12 residues. The DNA for the CDR3 is TGTGCCAGCAGTCTACAGGGAACTGAAGCTTTCTTT. It specifies CASSLQGTEAFF.

Details on this clone: A junction boundary mismatches the germline segment, possibly from a read error. V gene TRBV6-1 combines with J gene TRBJ2-3; D is perhaps TRBD2 (5 bases). CDR1 and CDR2 from the germline V gene are MNHNS and SASEGT. The CDR3 has 15 residues. CDR3 DNA: TGTGCCAGCAGTGAAGACCGGGGTCGGGCAGATATGCAGTATTTT. Translation: CASSEDRGRADMQYF.

CDR3 protein: CASSPMGGAILDTQYF. In DNA, the CDR3 is TGTGCCAGCTCACCGATGGGCGGGGCGATTTTAGATACGCAGTATTTT. This chain joins TRBV18 and TRBJ2-3; D perhaps matches TRBD2 (6 bases). The CDR3 runs 16 residues. In germline, CDR1 is KGHSH, CDR2 LQKENI. V was pared by 3 bases and J by 5 bases, with 18 bases between.

This chain links TRBV30 with TRBJ1-1; D is undetermined. V was shortened by 0 bases and J by 11 bases, with 16 bases between the two germline ends. The germline CDR1 and CDR2 sequences are GTSNPN and SVGIG (reference sequence). The CDR3 length is 13 residues. The CDR3 DNA reads TGTGCCTGGAGTGTATTATCCCGGAGGGCGGCTTTCTTT. This encodes CAWSVLSRRAAFF. The full variable domain, in which reference TRBV30 and TRBJ1-1 provide the parts outside the CDR3, is SQTIHQWPATLVQPVGSPLSLECTVEGTSNPNLYWYRQAAGRGLQLLFYSVGIGQISSEVPQNLSASRPQDRQFILSSKKLLLSDSGFYLCAWSVLSRRAAFFGQGTRLTVV.

This clone was seen just once. The chain couples TRBV30 to TRBJ2-1, with 8 bases aligning to TRBD2. J lost 6 bases, V lost 8 bases, and 12 bases had no gene match. The CDR3 sequence is 14 residues long. CDR1 and CDR2 from the germline V gene are GTSNPN and SVGIG (reference sequence). CDR3 protein: CANNEAGGANEQFF. The CDR3 nucleotides are TGTGCCAATAATGAGGCGGGAGGTGCCAATGAGCAGTTCTTC.

The rearrangement uses TRBV27 and TRBJ2-3; 12 positions match TRBD2. This CDR3 spans 19 amino acids. J lost 9 bases, V lost 5 bases, and 21 bases had no gene match. Germline-derived CDR1 and CDR2 are MNHEY and SMNVEV (reference sequence). CDR3 loop: CASSRGATSGSFSRHTQYF. The CDR3 nucleotides read TGTGCCAGCAGTCGAGGGGCGACTAGCGGGAGTTTTAGTAGGCACACGCAGTATTTT.

The chain employs TRBV13 and TRBJ2-7; TRBD1 is a possible D gene (6 bases). The CDR3 is 14 amino acids. Looked up from germline, CDR1 is PRHDT and CDR2 is FYEKMQ (reference sequence). V shed 3 bases and J shed 3 bases, with 12 bases lying between them. CDR3 sequence reads: CASSLPGDDYEQYF. The CDR3 bases are TGTGCCAGCAGCTTGCCAGGGGACGACTACGAGCAGTACTTC.

The chain recombines TRBV11-2 with TRBJ2-7; TRBD1 aligns across 8 bases. V shed 5 bases, J shed 3 bases, and the junction held 3 bases outside the gene matches. The germline V gene encodes CDR1 SGHAT and CDR2 FQNNGV. The CDR3 has 13 residues. The CDR3 DNA follows: TGTGCCAGCAGCCGGGACAGGAGCTACGAGCAGTACTTC. It encodes CASSRDRSYEQYF.

The J gene is TRBJ1-6, the V gene TRBV11-2, with TRBD1 as a possible D gene (5 bases). The CDR3 totals 14 residues. V lost 3 bases and J 9 bases, leaving 12 bases between the germline ends. The germline V gene encodes CDR1 SGHAT and CDR2 FQNNGV. The CDR3 reads CASSFQGGSSPLHF. Written as DNA, the CDR3 is TGTGCCAGCAGCTTTCAGGGTGGAAGTTCACCCCTCCACTTT.

The chain couples TRBV10-2 to TRBJ1-2; D is unresolved. Germline assignment: CDR1 WSHSY and CDR2 SAAADI. This CDR3 is 14 amino acids long. Trimming took 3 bases from V and 7 from J, leaving 15 bases between them. CDR3 sequence (DNA): TGCGCCAGCAGTGAAGGACTGACCCCGGGTGGCTACACCTTC. Translation: CASSEGLTPGGYTF.

The chain is built from TRBV5-4 and TRBJ1-1, with 9 bases identical to TRBD1. Germline V gene sequence: CDR1 SGHNT, CDR2 YYREEE (reference sequence). This CDR3 has 16 residues. J gave up 3 bases and V 0 bases, and 6 bases lay outside the gene matches. In DNA form, the CDR3 reads TGTGCCAGCAGCTTGGCCCCGGGACAGGGAGACACTGAAGCTTTCTTT. It codes for CASSLAPGQGDTEAFF.

As regards this clone: The germline gene is not matched at one end of the junction; a read error may be the cause. The CDR3 DNA sequence: TGTGCTAGCAGCTTAGCGCAGATGACGAGTGAGCAGTTCTTC. This sequence encodes CASSLAQMTSEQFF. The J gene is TRBJ2-1, the V gene TRBV7-7; a weak D match, TRBD2 (5 bases). The CDR3 is made up of 14 amino acids. Germline CDR1 reads SSHAT; CDR2 reads FNYEAQ (reference sequence). Full variable domain (rest looked up from reference TRBV7-7 and TRBJ2-1): GAGVSQSPRYKVTKRGQDVTLRCDPISSHATLYWYQQALGQGPEFLTYFNYEAQPDKSGLPSDRFSAERPEGSISTLTIQRTEQRDSAMYRCASSLAQMTSEQFFGPGTRLTVL.

This chain joins TRBV6-6 and TRBJ1-1; possible D gene TRBD1, 5 bases. Germline CDR1 and CDR2: MNHNY and SVGAGI (reference sequence). This CDR3 has 15 residues. The ends were cut back, 2 bases at V and 1 base at J, with 11 bases in the middle. CDR3 sequence reads: CASSYNRQPNTEAFF. In DNA, the CDR3 is TGTGCCAGCAGTTACAACAGGCAACCGAACACTGAAGCTTTCTTT.

This rearrangement joins TRBV11-3 to TRBJ2-3; D is possibly TRBD2 (6 bases). The CDR3 is made up of 15 amino acids. From germline, CDR1 is SGHNT and CDR2 YENEEA. The V gene lost 4 bases and the J gene lost 1 base, with 12 bases spanning the gap. CDR3 loop: CASSSPPGGTDTQYF. CDR3 bases: TGTGCCAGCAGCTCCCCGCCGGGGGGCACAGATACGCAGTATTTT.

In DNA, the CDR3 is TGTGCCAGCAGTGGGGCAGGAAGGTTAATCGATGAGCAGTTCTTC. Translated: CASSGAGRLIDEQFF. The chain carries TRBV9 and TRBJ2-1; TRBD1 is a possible D gene (5 bases). The CDR3 runs 15 residues. Germline assignment: CDR1 SGDLS and CDR2 YYNGEE. Deletions cut 5 bases from V and 8 bases from J, with 20 bases between.

This clone came up once. The chain has TRBV6-1 and TRBJ2-5, with D possibly matching TRBD2 (5 bases). Germline CDR1 is MNHNS and CDR2 is SASEGT. The V end was cut by 7 bases, the J end by 4 bases, with 16 bases between. The CDR3 is made up of 14 amino acids. The CDR3 is CASNLGQRVETQYF. The CDR3 bases are TGTGCCAGCAATCTGGGCCAGAGGGTAGAGACCCAGTACTTC.

V is TRBV2 and J is TRBJ1-3; TRBD1 agrees at 7 bases. Unmatched junction bases numbered 3, after V lost 5 bases and J lost 2 bases. The germline gives CDR1 SNHLY, CDR2 FYNNEI. The CDR3 has 14 amino acids. CDR3 sequence: CASSFQGAGNTIYF. The CDR3 bases are TGTGCCAGCAGTTTTCAGGGGGCTGGAAACACCATATATTTT.

This rearrangement joins TRBV7-2 to TRBJ2-7, with D hard to call. Per the germline V gene, CDR1 is SGHTA and CDR2 is FQGNSA. CDR3 size: 11 residues. Trimming shortened V by 1 base and J by 7 bases, and 5 bases separated the two germline ends. The CDR3 loop is CASSLVVEQYF. DNA of the CDR3: TGTGCCAGCAGCTTAGTCGTTGAGCAGTACTTC.

The V call is TRBV19, the J call TRBJ1-3, with a weak D call TRBD1 (5 bases). Germline loops: CDR1 LNHDA, CDR2 SQIVND (reference sequence). The CDR3 covers 16 residues. Trimming took 8 bases from V and 0 from J, leaving 17 bases between them. In nucleotides, the CDR3 is TGTGCCAGTTGGAGGGGAAAGTCGGGCTCTGGAAACACCATATATTTT. Its protein product is CASWRGKSGSGNTIYF.

The chain carries TRBV5-1 and TRBJ1-2, with D hard to call. The CDR3 runs 14 residues. Trimming cost V 5 bases and J 0 bases, with 11 bases left between them. Looked up from germline, CDR1 is SGHRS and CDR2 is YFSETQ. The CDR3 reads CASRGEGANYGYTF. In DNA form, the CDR3 reads TGCGCCAGCAGGGGTGAAGGAGCTAACTATGGCTACACCTTC.

About this clone: The same CDR3 also results from other DNA sequences found in this sample. The DNA for the CDR3 is TGCGCCAGCAGCTTGGATCGGGACACGGCTTTAGTTACGCAGTATTTT. This encodes CASSLDRDTALVTQYF. The chain links TRBV5-1 to TRBJ2-3, with TRBD1 as a possible D gene (6 bases). V was shortened by 0 bases and J by 8 bases, with 19 bases between the two germline ends. The CDR3 is 16 amino acids. Per the germline V gene, CDR1 is SGHRS and CDR2 is YFSETQ.

The V gene is TRBV7-9, the J gene TRBJ2-2; TRBD1 matches at 11 bases. CDR1 is SEHNR, CDR2 FQNEAQ, per germline (reference sequence). This CDR3 is 17 amino acids long. With 1 base clipped from V and 1 base from J, the junction kept 2 bases outside the gene matches. CDR3 nucleotide sequence: TGTGCCAGCAGCTTAGGGACAGGGGGCAGGAACACCGGGGAGCTGTTTTTT. Encoded protein: CASSLGTGGRNTGELFF.

The chain joins TRBV5-4 to TRBJ1-2; D not resolved. Trimming removed 0 bases from V and 8 bases from J, with 11 bases in between. The CDR3 is 13 residues long. CDR1 SGHNT and CDR2 YYREEE come from the germline V gene (reference sequence). This chain's CDR3 is CASSLGRYLGYTF. The CDR3 DNA is TGTGCCAGCAGCTTGGGTAGATACCTGGGCTACACCTTC.